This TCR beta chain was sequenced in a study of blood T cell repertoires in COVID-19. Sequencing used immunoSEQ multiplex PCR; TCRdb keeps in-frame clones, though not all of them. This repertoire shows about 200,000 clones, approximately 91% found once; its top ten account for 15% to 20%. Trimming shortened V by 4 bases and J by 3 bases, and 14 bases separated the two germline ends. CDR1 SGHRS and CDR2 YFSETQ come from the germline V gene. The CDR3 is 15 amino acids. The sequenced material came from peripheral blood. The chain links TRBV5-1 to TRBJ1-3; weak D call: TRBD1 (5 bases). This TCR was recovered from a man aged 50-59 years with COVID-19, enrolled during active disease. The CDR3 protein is CASSPRTGGGNTIYF. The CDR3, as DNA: TGCGCCAGCAGCCCCCGGACGGGGGGTGGAAACACCATATATTTT.